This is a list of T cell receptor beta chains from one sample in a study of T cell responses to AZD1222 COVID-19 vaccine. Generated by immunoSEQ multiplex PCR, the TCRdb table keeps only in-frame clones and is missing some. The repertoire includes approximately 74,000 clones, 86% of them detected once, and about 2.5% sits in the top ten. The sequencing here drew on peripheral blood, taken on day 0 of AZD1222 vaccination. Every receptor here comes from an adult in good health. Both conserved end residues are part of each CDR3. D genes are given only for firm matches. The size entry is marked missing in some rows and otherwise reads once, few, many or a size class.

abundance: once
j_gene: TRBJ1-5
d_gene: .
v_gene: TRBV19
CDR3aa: CASSIVGRGNQPQHF
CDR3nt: TGTGCCAGTAGTATAGTAGGGAGGGGCAATCAGCCCCAGCATTTT

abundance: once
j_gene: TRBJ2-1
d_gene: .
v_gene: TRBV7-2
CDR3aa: CASSLAPGYNEQFF
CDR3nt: TGTGCCAGCAGCTTAGCTCCAGGCTACAATGAGCAGTTCTTC

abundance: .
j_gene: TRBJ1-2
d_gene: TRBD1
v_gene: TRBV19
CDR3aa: CASSETGKSYTF
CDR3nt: TGTGCCAGTAGTGAGACAGGGAAAAGCTACACCTTC

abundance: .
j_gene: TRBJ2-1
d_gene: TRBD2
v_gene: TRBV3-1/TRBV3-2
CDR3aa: CASSPSGGYNEQFF
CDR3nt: TGTGCCAGCAGCCCTAGCGGGGGCTACAATGAGCAGTTCTTC

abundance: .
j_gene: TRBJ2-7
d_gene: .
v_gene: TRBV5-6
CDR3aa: CASSFRESYEQYF
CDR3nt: TGTGCCAGCAGCTTTCGAGAGTCCTACGAGCAGTACTTC

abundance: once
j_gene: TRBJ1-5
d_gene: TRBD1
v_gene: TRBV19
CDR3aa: CASSIDLTGGTWSNQPQHF
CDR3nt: TGTGCCAGTAGTATAGATCTAACAGGGGGCACGTGGAGCAATCAGCCCCAGCATTTT

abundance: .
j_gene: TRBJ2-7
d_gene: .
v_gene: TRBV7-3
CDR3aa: CASSPKALSYEQYF
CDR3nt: TGTGCCAGCAGCCCTAAAGCGCTCTCCTACGAGCAGTACTTC

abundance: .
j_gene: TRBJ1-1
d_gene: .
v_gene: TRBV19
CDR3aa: CASSMFGTEAFF
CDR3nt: TGTGCCAGTAGTATGTTTGGGACAGAAGCTTTCTTT

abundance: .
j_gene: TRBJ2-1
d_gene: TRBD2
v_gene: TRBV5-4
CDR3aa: CASSPGRSSYNEQFF
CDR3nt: TGTGCCAGCAGCCCCGGGAGGAGCTCCTACAATGAGCAGTTCTTC

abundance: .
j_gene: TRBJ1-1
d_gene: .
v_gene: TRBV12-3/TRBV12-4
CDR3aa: CASSFAENTEAFF
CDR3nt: TGTGCCAGCAGTTTTGCAGAGAACACTGAAGCTTTCTTT

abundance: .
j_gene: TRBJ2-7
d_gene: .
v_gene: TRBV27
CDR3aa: CASSSPGNEQYF
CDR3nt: TGTGCCAGCAGTTCCCCGGGGAACGAGCAGTACTTC

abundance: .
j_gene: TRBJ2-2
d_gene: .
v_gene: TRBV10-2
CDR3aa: CASSGEAGELFF
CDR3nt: TGCGCCAGCAGTGGAGAGGCCGGGGAGCTGTTTTTT